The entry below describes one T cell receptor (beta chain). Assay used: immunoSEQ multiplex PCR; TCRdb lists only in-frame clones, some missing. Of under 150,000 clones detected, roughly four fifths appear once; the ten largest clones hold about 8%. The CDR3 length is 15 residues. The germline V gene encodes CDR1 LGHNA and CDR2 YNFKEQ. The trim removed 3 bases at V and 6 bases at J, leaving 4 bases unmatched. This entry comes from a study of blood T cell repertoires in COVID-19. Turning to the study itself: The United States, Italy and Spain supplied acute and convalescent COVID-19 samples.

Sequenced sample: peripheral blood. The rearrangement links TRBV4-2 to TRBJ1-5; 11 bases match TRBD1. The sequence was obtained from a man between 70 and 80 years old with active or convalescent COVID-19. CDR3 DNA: TGTGCCAGCAGCCAGGACAGGGGGCCGGTTCAGCCCCAGCATTTT. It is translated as CASSQDRGPVQPQHF.